This T cell receptor beta chain was sequenced during a study of blood T cell repertoires in COVID-19. Sequencing was performed with immunoSEQ multiplex PCR; in TCRdb, only in-frame clones are kept and a portion is missing. The sample yields under 250,000 clones, approximately 91% seen once. Enrolled during active infection, Seattle patients were then followed longitudinally. The CDR3 length is 16 residues. V was cut by 0 bases and J by 7 bases, with 20 bases left in between. Germline loops: CDR1 SGDLS, CDR2 YYNGEE. This TCR came from a man aged 45 to 65 with COVID-19, enrolled during active disease. The sequencing sample was made of peripheral blood. The chain joins TRBV9 to TRBJ2-7; D may be TRBD1 (6 bases). The CDR3 DNA follows: TGTGCCAGCAGCGTAGAGGTTGGGGGCCCTCCTTGGGAGCAGTACTTC. Encoded protein: CASSVEVGGPPWEQYF. Together with reference TRBV9 and TRBJ2-7, the CDR3 gives the full variable domain: DSGVTQTPKHLITATGQRVTLRCSPRSGDLSVYWYQQSLDQGLQFLIQYYNGEERAKGNILERFSAQQFPDLHSELNLSSLELGDSALYFCASSVEVGGPPWEQYFGPGTRLTVT.